The 4 T cell receptor beta chains in this list originate from one sample, sequenced in a study of cytomegalovirus exposure and HLA in healthy donors. The PCR ran on 60 Vbeta and 13 Jbeta primers. Assay: immunoSEQ multiplex PCR; the TCRdb copy retains only in-frame clones and omits some. The sample includes 70,000 or so clones, 65% to 70% seen only once; the top ten take approximately 9.9%. Sequencing was performed on PBMCs. These TCRs come from a woman aged 30 to 39 in good health and CMV-seronegative.

V usage is TRBV11-1 and J usage is TRBJ1-6, with TRBD1 matching over 7 bases. CDR1 SGHAT and CDR2 FQDESV come from the germline V gene (reference sequence). With V trimmed by 5 bases and J by 7 bases, 8 bases remained unmatched. This CDR3 region has 15 residues. In DNA, the CDR3 is TGTGCCAGCAGCCCCGACAGGGAACGAAATTCACCCCTCCACTTT. Protein: CASSPDRERNSPLHF.

The chain is built from TRBV9 and TRBJ2-5; a possible D gene is TRBD1 (5 bases). V lost 0 bases to trimming and J lost 1 base, with 7 bases between them. CDR3 length: 14 amino acids. Germline V gene sequence: CDR1 SGDLS, CDR2 YYNGEE. CDR3 DNA sequence: TGTGCCAGCAGCGTAGGACAGTCCCAAGAGACCCAGTACTTC. It yields the protein CASSVGQSQETQYF. The complete variable domain, with remaining parts taken from reference TRBV9 and TRBJ2-5, reads DSGVTQTPKHLITATGQRVTLRCSPRSGDLSVYWYQQSLDQGLQFLIQYYNGEERAKGNILERFSAQQFPDLHSELNLSSLELGDSALYFCASSVGQSQETQYFGPGTRLLVL.

This clone occurred a few times. This sequence joins TRBV5-6 and TRBJ1-4; 8 bases map to TRBD1. Germline-derived CDR1 and CDR2 are SGHDT and YYEEEE. Losses at the gene ends were 3 bases for V and 5 bases for J; bases not matched to a gene: 3. There are 14 residues in the CDR3. CDR3 sequence: CASSSGGWNEKLFF. The CDR3 DNA reads as TGTGCCAGCAGCTCAGGGGGCTGGAATGAAAAACTGTTTTTT.

This chain links TRBV30 with TRBJ1-6, with D tentatively TRBD1 (6 bases). The germline V and J ends were trimmed by 4 bases and 5 bases, with 18 bases remaining between them. CDR1 and CDR2 (germline): GTSNPN, SVGIG (reference sequence). The CDR3 runs 16 residues. The CDR3 spells CAWKRGGGQHNSPLHF. CDR3 nucleotides: TGTGCCTGGAAACGTGGCGGGGGGCAACATAATTCACCCCTCCACTTT.